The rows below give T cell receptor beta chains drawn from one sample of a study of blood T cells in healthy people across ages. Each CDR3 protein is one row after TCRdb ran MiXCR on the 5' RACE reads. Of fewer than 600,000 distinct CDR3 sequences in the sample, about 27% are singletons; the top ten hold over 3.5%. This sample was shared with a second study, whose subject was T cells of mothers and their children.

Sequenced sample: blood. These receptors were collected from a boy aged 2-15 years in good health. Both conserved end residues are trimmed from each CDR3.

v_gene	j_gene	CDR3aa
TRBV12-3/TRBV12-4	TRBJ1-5	ASTPRGGNSNQPQH
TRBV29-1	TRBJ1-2	SVEEANGYT
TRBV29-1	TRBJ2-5	SVEAAAGETQY
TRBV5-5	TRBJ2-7	ASSLERGRARYEQY
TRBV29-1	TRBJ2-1	SVGQGLAGGPWDNEQF
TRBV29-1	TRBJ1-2	SVEDVRGGYT
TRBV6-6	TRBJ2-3	ASSPLGPADTQY
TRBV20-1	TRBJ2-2	SATTGNTGELF
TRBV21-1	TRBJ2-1	AIVVRASGHNEQF
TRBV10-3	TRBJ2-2	AIGWGGDTGELF
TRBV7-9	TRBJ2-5	ASSLARMDRGQETQY
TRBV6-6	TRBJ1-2	ASSPGTGLGYT
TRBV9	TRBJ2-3	ASTGTSGRDTQY
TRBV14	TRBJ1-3	ASSQDLHRIQSGNTIY
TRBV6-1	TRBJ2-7	ASSEQWDSAYEQY
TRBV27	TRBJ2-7	ASRSVGSYEQY
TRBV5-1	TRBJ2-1	ASSLMASNEQF
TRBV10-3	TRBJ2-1	AVHTGDNEQF
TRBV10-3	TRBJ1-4	AIGEGTENEKLF
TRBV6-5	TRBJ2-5	ASRRTGGLETQY
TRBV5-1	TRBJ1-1	ASSLIPVIQNTEAF
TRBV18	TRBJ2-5	ASSPQQNQETQY
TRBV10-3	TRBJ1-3	AISPYLEGNTIY
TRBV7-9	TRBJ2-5	ASSSTSGGFLETQY
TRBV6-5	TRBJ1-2	ASSLGQRRYGYT
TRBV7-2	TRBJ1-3	ASSSRASVGNTIY
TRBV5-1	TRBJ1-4	ASSLGHPLAHEKLF
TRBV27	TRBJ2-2	ASKTPGQGPGELF
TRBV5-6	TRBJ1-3	ASSLARAGGNTIY
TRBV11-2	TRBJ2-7	ASSPDRVYEQY
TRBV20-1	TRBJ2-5	SARGQGQFETQY
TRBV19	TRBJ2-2	ASKDTGELF
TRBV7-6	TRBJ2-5	ASSPRGGGSQETQY
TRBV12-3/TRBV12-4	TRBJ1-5	ASGDGAISPQH
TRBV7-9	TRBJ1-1	ASSLLSPTEAF
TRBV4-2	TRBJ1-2	ASSQKGHQVYGYT
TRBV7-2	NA	ASSLSLNNEQF
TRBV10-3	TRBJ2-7	ATRLAGATYEQY
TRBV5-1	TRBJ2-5	ASSLSAGETQY
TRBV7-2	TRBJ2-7	ASSLGRSTYEQY
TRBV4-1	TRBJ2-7	ASGQDIASGRDKDYEQY
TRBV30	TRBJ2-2	AWSFGDSGELF
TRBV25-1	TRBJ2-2	ASSPVGRGGRSGELF
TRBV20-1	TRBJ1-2	SAVDRDGYT
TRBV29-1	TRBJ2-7	SVEGQGVYEQY
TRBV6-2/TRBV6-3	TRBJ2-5	ASSYPTSILNRVETQY
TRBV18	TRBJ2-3	ASSPRDRAWDTQY
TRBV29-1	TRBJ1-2	SVIDTTNYGYT
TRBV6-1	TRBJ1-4	ASSVQLNEKLF
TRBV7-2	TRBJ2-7	ASATSGTTSYEQY
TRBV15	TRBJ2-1	ATGDNRENEQF
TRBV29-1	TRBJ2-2	SVGSANTGELF
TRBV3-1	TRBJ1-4	ASSQAVGSSEKLF
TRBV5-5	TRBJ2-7	ASSLSGGSFYEQY
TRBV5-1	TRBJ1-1	ASSWQGMGTEAF
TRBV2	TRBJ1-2	ASKHSTGADYGYT
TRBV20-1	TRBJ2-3	SAVDRGSTDTQY
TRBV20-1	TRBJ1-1	SAARTSNTEAF
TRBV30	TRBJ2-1	AWSGLLNEQF